The 32 T cell receptor beta chains given below trace back to one sample, sequenced in a study of control samples from healthy donors and cancer patients. Using immunoSEQ multiplex PCR, the repertoire was profiled, and TCRdb retains in-frame clones only, with some absent. The repertoire holds around 110,000 clones, 93% seen once, with about 2.8% in the top ten. The source material was blood. Receptor source: a man aged 25-45 years in good health.

The chain combines TRBV28 with TRBJ1-5; 8 positions agree with TRBD1. J lost 7 bases, V lost 3 bases, and 8 bases had no gene match. This CDR3 contains 15 residues. CDR1 MDHEN and CDR2 SYDVKM come from the germline V gene. The CDR3 loop is CASSFLDREGQPQHF. CDR3 DNA: TGTGCCAGCAGTTTCTTGGACAGGGAGGGGCAGCCCCAGCATTTT.

The chain couples TRBV12-5 to TRBJ2-2; TRBD1 aligns across 12 bases. CDR3 size: 16 residues. Germline V gene lookup returns CDR1 LGHNT and CDR2 FRNRAP. V lost 6 bases and J lost 3; bases outside the gene matches: 5. The CDR3 coding sequence is TGTGCTAGTGGCAGGGGACAGGGGGCGCACACCGGGGAGCTGTTTTTT. It encodes CASGRGQGAHTGELFF.

The gene calls are TRBV9 and TRBJ2-2, with D uncertain. CDR3 length equals 14 residues. Germline lookup yields CDR1 SGDLS and CDR2 YYNGEE. The V end lost 2 bases, the J end lost 4 bases, and 9 bases lay between the germline ends. DNA of the CDR3: TGTGCCAGCAGCGTCCTTACGGGCACCGGGGAGCTGTTTTTT. It codes for CASSVLTGTGELFF.

The CDR3 DNA is TGTGCCAGCACCCTAAGCGGAGCCAACTACAATGAGCAGTTCTTC. Protein product: CASTLSGANYNEQFF. The J gene is TRBJ2-1, the V gene TRBV27; possibly TRBD2 for D (5 bases). Trimming took 7 bases from V and 3 from J, leaving 16 bases between them. The CDR3 is 15 residues long. CDR1 MNHEY and CDR2 SMNVEV come from the germline V gene (reference sequence).

This rearrangement joins TRBV6-6 to TRBJ2-5, with 8 positions matching TRBD2. The CDR3 is 16 amino acids. CDR1 is MNHNY, CDR2 SVGAGI, per germline (reference sequence). V was clipped by 2 bases and J by 7 bases; unmatched bases: 12. The CDR3 is CASSYTPGGAGGTQYF. Written as DNA, the CDR3 is TGTGCCAGCAGTTACACCCCCGGGGGGGCCGGAGGGACCCAGTACTTC.

The chain joins TRBV12-5 to TRBJ2-2; D may correspond to TRBD1 or TRBD2 (6 bases each). Germline V lookup: CDR1 LGHNT, CDR2 FRNRAP. V was pared by 4 bases and J by 5 bases, with 11 bases between. This CDR3 comprises 14 residues. This CDR3 is CASGWRGATGELFF. The CDR3 bases are TGTGCTAGTGGTTGGAGGGGGGCAACCGGGGAGCTGTTTTTT.

The chain uses TRBV9 and TRBJ1-2; 7 bases agree with TRBD1. Germline CDR1 reads SGDLS; CDR2 reads YYNGEE. V was pared by 4 bases and J by 4 bases, with 7 bases of the junction left unmatched. The CDR3 runs to 14 residues. The CDR3 coding sequence is TGTGCCAGCAGCTCGTCTCAGGGGGTCTATGGCTACACCTTC. Translating gives CASSSSQGVYGYTF.

The chain uses TRBV2 and TRBJ2-3; TRBD1 is a possible D gene (5 bases). CDR3 length: 13 residues. Germline V gene data show CDR1 as SNHLY and CDR2 as FYNNEI. Deletions cut 5 bases from V and 4 bases from J, with 10 bases between. The CDR3 is CASSLGAADTQYF. In DNA, the CDR3 is TGTGCCAGCAGTTTAGGGGCGGCAGATACGCAGTATTTT.

The chain couples TRBV7-9 to TRBJ1-3; D possibly corresponds to TRBD1 (5 bases). The V gene's germline CDR1 is SEHNR and CDR2 FQNEAQ (reference sequence). Trimming took off 6 bases at V and 0 bases at J, with 15 bases between the two ends. There are 16 residues in the CDR3. The CDR3: CASSSNMGRSGNTIYF. Here the CDR3 DNA reads TGTGCCAGCAGTTCAAACATGGGGCGCTCTGGAAACACCATATATTTT.

The V call is TRBV10-1, the J call TRBJ2-3; D call uncertain. CDR1 is WNHNN, CDR2 SYGVQD, per germline (reference sequence). The ends were cut back, 2 bases at V and 6 bases at J, with 9 bases in the middle. The CDR3 length is 13 residues. The chain's CDR3 is CASSERARDTQYF. The DNA for the CDR3 is TGCGCCAGCAGTGAGAGGGCCCGGGATACGCAGTATTTT.

The chain joins TRBV10-3 to TRBJ1-3; D not resolved. Per the germline V gene, CDR1 is ENHRY and CDR2 is SYGVKD. V lost 8 bases and J lost 4, with 18 bases in between. CDR3 length equals 15 residues. The DNA for the CDR3 is TGTGCCATCGCTAAGGACGGGGTCTCAGGAAACACCATATATTTT. The encoded protein is CAIAKDGVSGNTIYF.

By sample share, this clone is medium-sized. This sequence joins TRBV3-1 (or the pseudogene TRBV3-2) and TRBJ1-2; TRBD1 matches 7 bases. CDR3 length: 15 amino acids. Trimming at V came to 6 bases and at J to 0 bases, leaving 7 bases not matched to a gene. Germline CDR1 is LGHDT and CDR2 is YNNKEL (reference sequence). CDR3 loop: CASRPQGDSNYGYTF. The CDR3 region has the DNA TGTGCCAGCAGGCCCCAGGGGGATTCTAACTATGGCTACACCTTC.

V is TRBV6-6 and J is TRBJ2-7, with TRBD1 matching 7 bases. Trimming at V came to 0 bases and at J to 2 bases, leaving 4 bases not matched to a gene. CDR3 length: 15 amino acids. Germline CDR1 MNHNY, CDR2 SVGAGI (reference sequence). CDR3 region: CASSYSTGNTYEQYV. CDR3 coding DNA: TGTGCCAGCAGTTACTCGACAGGGAATACCTACGAGCAGTACGTC.

V usage is TRBV19 and J usage is TRBJ1-5; TRBD1 matches at 11 bases. Losses at the gene ends were 10 bases for V and 6 bases for J; bases not matched to a gene: 11. Germline CDR1 LNHDA, CDR2 SQIVND (reference sequence). The CDR3 runs 15 residues. DNA of the CDR3: TGTGCCACCACGAGGGGACAGGGGGTAGTTCAGCCCCAGCATTTT. Residues: CATTRGQGVVQPQHF.

V gene TRBV5-4 combines with J gene TRBJ1-1, with D unclear. The CDR3 is 14 amino acids. Germline lookup yields CDR1 SGHNT and CDR2 YYREEE (reference sequence). The V gene lost 1 base and the J gene lost 2 bases, with 9 bases spanning the gap. The chain's CDR3 is CASSLYASNTEAFF. The DNA of the CDR3 is TGTGCCAGCAGCTTGTACGCCTCTAACACTGAAGCTTTCTTT.

The chain recombines TRBV3-1 (or the pseudogene TRBV3-2) with TRBJ2-1; 11 nucleotides line up with TRBD2. With V trimmed by 1 base and J by 16 bases, 6 bases remained unmatched. There are 13 residues in the CDR3. From germline, CDR1 is LGHDT and CDR2 YNNKEL (reference sequence). CDR3 bases: TGTGCCAGCAGCCAAGGGGATAGCGGGGGGGCATTCTTC. Translated, it gives CASSQGDSGGAFF.

The chain is built from TRBV5-1 and TRBJ1-1; 7 bases are shared with TRBD1. Germline trimming cut 5 bases from V and 5 bases from J; bases unmatched to any gene: 12. Germline V lookup: CDR1 SGHRS, CDR2 YFSETQ. This CDR3 comprises 15 residues. This CDR3 reads CASSSPTGRETEAFF. DNA of the CDR3: TGCGCCAGCAGTTCCCCGACAGGGCGGGAGACTGAAGCTTTCTTT.

The chain uses TRBV19 and TRBJ1-3; 8 bases are shared with TRBD1. The germline V gene encodes CDR1 LNHDA and CDR2 SQIVND (reference sequence). The CDR3 has 14 amino acids. Trimming took 8 bases from V and 4 from J; bases not matched to a gene: 7. The CDR3 loop is CASGAGGRGNTIYF. The DNA of the CDR3 is TGTGCCAGTGGAGCAGGGGGCAGGGGAAACACCATATATTTT.

This sequence joins TRBV3-1 (or the pseudogene TRBV3-2) and TRBJ2-3; 11 nucleotides match TRBD1. Per germline, CDR1 LGHDT and CDR2 YNNKEL (reference sequence). V was clipped by 10 bases and J by 4 bases; unmatched bases: 4. This CDR3 contains 13 residues. The CDR3 DNA reads as TGTGCCACCCGGGACAGGGGGGCAGATACGCAGTATTTT. It is translated as CATRDRGADTQYF.

The V call is TRBV5-4, the J call TRBJ2-2; no firm D call. Germline assignment: CDR1 SGHNT and CDR2 YYREEE (reference sequence). This CDR3 contains 13 residues. V was trimmed by 4 bases and J by 3 bases, leaving 7 bases between them. DNA of the CDR3: TGTGCCAGCAGCCCTCCCTACACCGGGGAGCTGTTTTTT. Residues: CASSPPYTGELFF.

The chain joins TRBV10-1 to TRBJ2-6; weak D call: TRBD1 (6 bases). Trimming removed 0 bases from V and 0 bases from J, with 15 bases in between. The CDR3 runs 19 residues. Germline loops: CDR1 WNHNN, CDR2 SYGVQD (reference sequence). This chain's CDR3 is CASSESRQAVYSGANVLTF. Here the CDR3 DNA reads TGCGCCAGCAGTGAGTCAAGACAGGCGGTATACTCTGGGGCCAACGTCCTGACTTTC.

This sequence joins TRBV7-2 and TRBJ2-5, with 8 bases aligning to TRBD1. Germline assignment: CDR1 SGHTA and CDR2 FQGNSA. V lost 4 bases, J lost 5 bases, and 15 bases stayed unmatched. The CDR3 covers 17 residues. The CDR3 region is CASSSRTGQGIAETQYF. Here the CDR3 DNA reads TGTGCCAGCAGCTCACGTACCGGACAGGGAATTGCGGAGACCCAGTACTTC.

The chain recombines TRBV11-2 with TRBJ2-1, with 7 bases that match TRBD2. The CDR3 covers 14 residues. The V gene's germline CDR1 is SGHAT and CDR2 FQNNGV. The J segment lost 7 bases and the V segment lost 0 bases, leaving 3 bases of the junction unmatched. The CDR3 bases are TGTGCCAGCAGCTTAGAGGGGGGGGAAAATGAGCAGTTCTTC. Its protein product is CASSLEGGENEQFF.

The chain recombines TRBV6-5 with TRBJ1-5, with 8 bases matching TRBD1. The CDR3 loop spans 15 amino acids. From germline, CDR1 is MNHEY and CDR2 SVGAGI. Trimming cost V 6 bases and J 1 base; bases outside gene matches: 5. In DNA, the CDR3 is TGTGCCAGCAGAGTACAGGGGGGAAGCAATCAGCCCCAGCATTTT. Its translation is CASRVQGGSNQPQHF.

The chain is built from TRBV5-1 and TRBJ1-2; 7 bases line up with TRBD1. CDR3 length: 14 amino acids. CDR1 and CDR2 from the germline V gene are SGHRS and YFSETQ. The V segment lost 4 bases and the J segment 4 bases; nucleotides outside the gene matches: 7. The CDR3 region has the DNA TGCGCCAGCAGCCCTGGGACAGAAATCTATGGCTACACCTTC. Protein product: CASSPGTEIYGYTF.

The chain is built from TRBV5-6 and TRBJ2-5; D may be TRBD2 (5 bases). Germline values: CDR1 SGHDT, CDR2 YYEEEE. Trimming stripped 4 bases from V and 5 bases from J, with 12 bases between. CDR3 length: 13 residues. The chain's CDR3 is CASSRSGLETQYF. The CDR3 DNA reads as TGTGCCAGCAGCCGTTCGGGGTTGGAGACCCAGTACTTC.

CDR3 amino acids: CAWSVGSNEKLFF. The CDR3 bases are TGTGCCTGGAGTGTGGGATCTAATGAAAAACTGTTTTTT. The J gene is TRBJ1-4, the V gene TRBV30; D not certain. The CDR3 consists of 13 residues. Germline V gene sequence: CDR1 GTSNPN, CDR2 SVGIG (reference sequence). With 0 bases removed from V and 3 bases from J, the gap between germline ends came to 5 bases.

This clone was detected once. In DNA, the CDR3 is TGTGCCAGCTCACAAGCGGGGGGGCGAAATGAGCAGTTCTTC. Residues: CASSQAGGRNEQFF. The chain is built from TRBV18 and TRBJ2-1; TRBD2 matches at 10 bases. Germline values: CDR1 KGHSH, CDR2 LQKENI. There are 14 residues in the CDR3. Trimming at V came to 4 bases and at J to 7 bases, leaving 4 bases not matched to a gene.

V usage is TRBV5-4 and J usage is TRBJ2-7; D perhaps matches TRBD1 (6 bases). V lost 2 bases and J 5 bases, leaving 11 bases between the germline ends. In germline, CDR1 is SGHNT, CDR2 YYREEE (reference sequence). The CDR3 runs to 13 residues. The CDR3 region is CASSLGQFDEQYF. In nucleotides, the CDR3 is TGTGCCAGCAGCTTAGGACAGTTCGACGAGCAGTACTTC.

The gene calls are TRBV27 and TRBJ2-3; TRBD1 matches at 7 bases. The trim removed 8 bases at V and 3 bases at J, leaving 5 bases unmatched. The CDR3 contains 13 residues. CDR1 and CDR2 (germline): MNHEY, SMNVEV (reference sequence). The CDR3 sequence is CASGDSITDTQYF. DNA for the CDR3: TGTGCCAGCGGGGACAGCATTACAGATACGCAGTATTTT.

This clone was seen once. The chain combines TRBV6-5 with TRBJ1-6; 7 positions match TRBD1. The ends lost 5 bases at V and 10 bases at J; junction bases unmatched: 5. Germline V gives CDR1 MNHEY, CDR2 SVGAGI. CDR3 length equals 13 residues. CDR3 protein: CASSTGVESPLHF. Here the CDR3 DNA reads TGTGCCAGCAGTACAGGGGTAGAGTCACCCCTCCACTTT.

The J gene is TRBJ1-1, the V gene TRBV5-5, with D unclear. Deletions cut 4 bases from V and 5 bases from J, with 9 bases between. Germline CDR1 SGHKS, CDR2 YYEKEE (reference sequence). The CDR3 spans 12 residues. The CDR3 spells CASSTVGTEAFF. The CDR3 DNA reads as TGTGCCAGCAGCACCGTTGGGACTGAAGCTTTCTTT.